A single sample gave rise to the 26 T cell receptor beta chains below, sequenced in a study of T cells in Graves' hyperthyroidism and ophthalmopathy (dated by TCRdb to the late 2010s). Libraries came from multiplex PCR. TCRdb lists the instrument as Illumina HiSeq 2000. The TCR beta CDR3 regions were amplified from the RNA transcripts. A first-round RT-PCR of the TCR CDR3 used the HTBI primer set with the Qiagen OneStep RT-PCR kit. TCRdb reran the public reads through fastp at Q25 and MiXCR, keeping productive beta chains. Rows matching on CDR3 protein sequence are summarized as one entry with the most common DNA and genes. The sample profile shows roughly 380,000 distinct CDR3 sequences; about 14% of them were found once. Of the sample, about 11% falls within the top ten clones. The sample was blood. These receptors were collected from a woman between 55 and 75 years old with Graves' hyperthyroidism.

This clonotype was recorded many times. V gene TRBV6-1 combines with J gene TRBJ2-7; TRBD1 is a possible D gene (5 bases). CDR3 length: 14 residues. V lost 5 bases to trimming and J lost 2 bases, with 13 bases between them. CDR1 and CDR2 from the germline V gene are MNHNS and SASEGT. CDR3 bases: TGTGCCAGCAGTCTTAACGCAGGGACCTACGAGCAGTACTTC. It specifies CASSLNAGTYEQYF.

This clonotype was found many times. V gene TRBV11-2 combines with J gene TRBJ2-7; no clear D gene. The CDR3 consists of 14 residues. V dropped 1 base and J dropped 0 bases, with 7 bases sitting between them. Germline V gene data show CDR1 as SGHAT and CDR2 as FQNNGV. CDR3 DNA: TGTGCCAGCAGCTTAGGAATTGGCTCCTACGAGCAGTACTTC. Amino acid sequence: CASSLGIGSYEQYF.

This clonotype was seen repeatedly, ten times or more. The rearrangement links TRBV2 to TRBJ2-3; D is uncertain. Germline loops: CDR1 SNHLY, CDR2 FYNNEI. The V end was cut by 4 bases, the J end by 0 bases, with 8 bases between. The CDR3 consists of 14 residues. CDR3 DNA sequence: TGTGCCAGCAGTGCTGCACCCAGCACAGATACGCAGTATTTT. Translated: CASSAAPSTDTQYF.

The CDR3 loop reads CASNTQGLSEAFF. CDR3 DNA: TGTGCCAGCAACACACAGGGCCTTAGTGAAGCTTTCTTT. The chain recombines TRBV9 with TRBJ1-1; D is perhaps TRBD1 (6 bases). V lost 6 bases and J lost 7, with 16 bases in between. Germline V lookup: CDR1 SGDLS, CDR2 YYNGEE. The CDR3 has 13 amino acids.

The genes are TRBV5-6 and TRBJ1-2; a weak D match, TRBD1 (5 bases). The CDR3 covers 15 residues. The germline V gene encodes CDR1 SGHDT and CDR2 YYEEEE. V shed 4 bases and J shed 8 bases, with 21 bases lying between them. Here the CDR3 reads CASSPGPTTGGGYTF. The CDR3 nucleotides read TGTGCCAGCAGCCCGGGACCGACTACTGGGGGGGGCTACACCTTC. Full variable domain (outside the CDR3, taken from reference TRBV5-6 and TRBJ1-2): DAGVTQSPTHLIKTRGQQVTLRCSPKSGHDTVSWYQQALGQGPQFIFQYYEEEERQRGNFPDRFSGHQFPNYSSELNVNALLLGDSALYLCASSPGPTTGGGYTFGSGTRLTVV.

This clonotype was seen many times. The rearrangement links TRBV18 to TRBJ2-5, with a tentative D call TRBD1 (6 bases). Trimming left V 3 bases short and J 2 bases short, with 10 bases between. Germline-derived CDR1 and CDR2 are KGHSH and LQKENI. The CDR3 sequence is 14 residues long. The CDR3 reads CASSPWTEQETQYF. In DNA, the CDR3 is TGTGCCAGCTCACCCTGGACAGAGCAAGAGACCCAGTACTTC. The variable domain in full, with the rest retrieved from reference TRBV18 and TRBJ2-5, is NAGVMQNPRHLVRRRGQEARLRCSPMKGHSHVYWYRQLPEEGLKFMVYLQKENIIDESGMPKERFSAEFPKEGPSILRIQQVVRGDSAAYFCASSPWTEQETQYFGPGTRLLVL.

This clonotype was counted a single time. The V gene is TRBV19, the J gene TRBJ2-6, with TRBD2 matching 7 bases. The germline gives CDR1 LNHDA, CDR2 SQIVND (reference sequence). V shed 4 bases, J shed 3 bases, and the junction held 6 bases outside the gene matches. CDR3 size: 16 residues. CDR3 coding DNA: TGTGCCAGTAGTAGGGGGGGGGGACGTGGGGCCAACGTCCTGACTTTC. It translates to CASSRGGGRGANVLTF.

This clonotype was recorded at least ten times. The genes are TRBV12-3 or TRBV12-4 and TRBJ1-1, with 8 bases lining up with TRBD1. The CDR3 is made up of 15 amino acids. Trimming at V came to 2 bases and at J to 1 base, leaving 3 bases not matched to a gene. The CDR3 spells CASSLQGAGNTEAFF. CDR3 nucleotides: TGTGCCAGCAGTTTACAGGGGGCCGGGAACACTGAAGCTTTCTTT.

This clonotype occurred many times. This sequence joins TRBV5-1 and TRBJ2-7, with D possibly called TRBD1 or TRBD2 (5 bases each). The CDR3 is 16 amino acids. The germline V gene has CDR1 SGHRS and CDR2 YFSETQ. Trimming took off 0 bases at V and 2 bases at J, with 15 bases between the two ends. The CDR3 region is CASSLGDREVPYEQYF. DNA of the CDR3: TGCGCCAGCAGCTTGGGGGACCGGGAAGTACCCTACGAGCAGTACTTC.

This rearrangement joins TRBV20-1 to TRBJ2-1; D not resolved. Germline lookup yields CDR1 DFQATT and CDR2 SNEGSKA (reference sequence). The CDR3 is 12 residues long. V lost 2 bases, J lost 7 bases, and 9 bases lay in between. The CDR3 sequence: CSARLLPNEQFF. The CDR3, as DNA: TGCAGTGCTAGATTGTTACCTAATGAGCAGTTCTTC.

There are many counts of this clonotype. The V and J genes are TRBV7-3 and TRBJ1-1; TRBD1 is a possible D gene (5 bases). The ends were cut back, 5 bases at V and 3 bases at J, with 13 bases in the middle. This CDR3 comprises 14 residues. The V gene's germline CDR1 is SGHTA and CDR2 FQGTGA. The CDR3 here is CASSPTGADTEAFF. CDR3 bases: TGTGCCAGCAGCCCAACCGGGGCGGACACTGAAGCTTTCTTT.

The sample holds many counts of this clonotype. The chain carries TRBV9 and TRBJ1-2, with D unclear. The V gene's germline CDR1 is SGDLS and CDR2 YYNGEE. The CDR3 consists of 13 residues. Trimming stripped 4 bases from V and 7 bases from J, with 14 bases between. The CDR3 reads CASSPGGYSGYTF. CDR3 coding DNA: TGTGCCAGCAGCCCAGGCGGGTACAGTGGCTACACCTTC.

This clonotype was counted at least ten times. The J gene is TRBJ2-5, the V gene TRBV2; 11 bases line up with TRBD2. Germline V gene data show CDR1 as SNHLY and CDR2 as FYNNEI. V was pared by 7 bases and J by 4 bases, with 8 bases of the junction left unmatched. This CDR3 comprises 15 residues. DNA of the CDR3: TGTGCCAGCATTAGGCTAGCGGGAGGAGGAGAGACCCAGTACTTC. This encodes CASIRLAGGGETQYF.

This clonotype has at least ten counts. The rearrangement joins TRBV5-1 to TRBJ2-1, with 9 bases fitting TRBD2. The germline CDR1 and CDR2 sequences are SGHRS and YFSETQ. The CDR3 sequence is 15 residues long. V shed 2 bases and J 6 bases; nucleotides not matched to a gene: 6. CDR3 nucleotides: TGCGCCAGCAGCTTAGGCGGGAGGGCCTCCAATGAGCAGTTCTTC. Translating gives CASSLGGRASNEQFF.

Many counts were recorded for this clonotype. The gene calls are TRBV6-2 or TRBV6-3 and TRBJ2-5; D gene unclear. The CDR3 loop spans 16 amino acids. CDR1 MNHEY and CDR2 SVGEGT come from the germline V gene. Trimming removed 2 bases from V and 3 bases from J, with 16 bases in between. The CDR3 protein is CASSYPTLVGKETQYF. The CDR3 nucleotides read TGTGCCAGCAGTTACCCCACCTTAGTCGGTAAAGAGACCCAGTACTTC.

This clonotype was observed a few times. The V call is TRBV6-2 or TRBV6-3, the J call TRBJ2-1; 8 positions agree with TRBD2. The ends lost 5 bases at V and 12 bases at J; junction bases unmatched: 9. Germline CDR1 reads MNHEY; CDR2 reads SVGEGT. The CDR3 contains 13 residues. CDR3 sequence reads: CASSLSESGGQFF. The CDR3 DNA reads as TGTGCCAGCAGTCTAAGTGAAAGCGGGGGGCAGTTCTTC.

The chain joins TRBV5-1 to TRBJ1-5; the D is unclear. Germline V lookup: CDR1 SGHRS, CDR2 YFSETQ. V lost 3 bases and J lost 6, with 10 bases in between. The CDR3 sequence is 13 residues long. The CDR3 protein is CASSWTPGQPQHF. Written as DNA, the CDR3 is TGCGCCAGCAGCTGGACCCCTGGTCAGCCCCAGCATTTT.

This clonotype occurred many times. This rearrangement joins TRBV6-1 to TRBJ1-6; D gene ambiguous. This CDR3 contains 14 residues. From germline, CDR1 is MNHNS and CDR2 SASEGT. V was clipped by 7 bases and J by 6 bases, with 13 bases between them. The CDR3 protein is CASNSGVGNSPLHF. The CDR3 DNA follows: TGTGCCAGCAATTCCGGGGTCGGTAATTCACCCCTCCACTTT.

This clonotype has a handful of counts. The chain combines TRBV11-2 with TRBJ2-7; the match to TRBD2 covers 14 bases. The CDR3 loop spans 16 amino acids. The junction had 6 bases not matched to a gene; V was cut back by 2 bases and J by 6 bases. From germline, CDR1 is SGHAT and CDR2 FQNNGV. The CDR3 sequence is CASSLKGLAGAGEQYF. In DNA, the CDR3 is TGTGCCAGCAGCTTAAAGGGACTAGCGGGAGCGGGCGAGCAGTACTTC.

This clonotype was counted a few times. The chain uses TRBV12-5 and TRBJ2-2, with D tentatively TRBD1 (7 bases). The CDR3 loop spans 14 amino acids. Germline CDR1 is LGHNT and CDR2 is FRNRAP. V was cut by 8 bases and J by 5 bases, with 15 bases left in between. CDR3 DNA sequence: TGTGCTAGTTTCAGGCAGGGGGGAACCGGGGAGCTGTTTTTT. This sequence encodes CASFRQGGTGELFF.

This clonotype was recorded many times. V is TRBV28 and J is TRBJ2-7; D unclear. This CDR3 is 12 amino acids long. The germline CDR1 and CDR2 sequences are MDHEN and SYDVKM. V shed 3 bases and J shed 6 bases, with 9 bases lying between them. The CDR3 region is CASSFLWGEQYF. Written as DNA, the CDR3 is TGTGCCAGCAGTTTCCTGTGGGGCGAGCAGTACTTC. The complete variable domain, with remaining parts taken from reference TRBV28 and TRBJ2-7, reads DVKVTQSSRYLVKRTGEKVFLECVQDMDHENMFWYRQDPGLGLRLIYFSYDVKMKEKGDIPEGYSVSREKKERFSLILESASTNQTSMYLCASSFLWGEQYFGPGTRLTVT.

This clonotype was seen repeatedly, ten times or more. The rearrangement joins TRBV6-1 to TRBJ1-5; D is possibly TRBD1 (5 bases). With 1 base removed from V and 9 bases from J, the gap between germline ends came to 16 bases. The CDR3 extends over 15 amino acids. Germline lookup yields CDR1 MNHNS and CDR2 SASEGT. CDR3 protein: CASSEEAGTVGPQHF. The DNA for the CDR3 is TGTGCCAGCAGTGAAGAGGCAGGGACGGTGGGGCCCCAGCATTTT.

A word on this clonotype: Germline and junction disagree at one end, which may indicate a read error. J is TRBJ1-6 and V is TRBV14; D remains ambiguous. Germline CDR1 and CDR2: SGHDN and FVKESK. The CDR3 runs to 17 residues. The CDR3 region has the DNA TGTGCCAGCAGCCAAGAATTAATAACAGCCTATAGTTCACCCCTCCACTTT. Protein: CASSQELITAYSSPLHF.

In this sample, this clonotype turned up many times. The chain couples TRBV5-1 to TRBJ2-7; TRBD1 aligns across 8 bases. V lost 1 base and J lost 3; bases outside the gene matches: 9. Germline V lookup: CDR1 SGHRS, CDR2 YFSETQ. The CDR3 runs to 16 residues. In DNA form, the CDR3 reads TGCGCCAGCAGCTTGACATACGGACAGGGAGTCTACGAGCAGTACTTC. Its translation: CASSLTYGQGVYEQYF.

This clonotype was counted between two and nine times. The chain carries TRBV7-8 and TRBJ2-5, with no clear D. Germline loops: CDR1 SGHVS, CDR2 FQNEAQ. The CDR3 consists of 11 residues. The V gene lost 9 bases and the J gene lost 3 bases, with 8 bases spanning the gap. For the CDR3, the DNA is TGTGCCAGTCGGACCGAAGAGACCCAGTACTTC. This translates into CASRTEETQYF.

This clonotype was observed at least ten times. V and J are TRBV11-2 and TRBJ1-2; TRBD1 aligns across 9 bases. The CDR3 is made up of 16 amino acids. Germline V gene sequence: CDR1 SGHAT, CDR2 FQNNGV. Trimming took 2 bases from V and 0 from J; bases not matched to a gene: 4. The CDR3 here is CASSLIGTGSNYGYTF. The CDR3 DNA reads TGTGCCAGCAGCTTAATAGGGACAGGGTCTAACTATGGCTACACCTTC.